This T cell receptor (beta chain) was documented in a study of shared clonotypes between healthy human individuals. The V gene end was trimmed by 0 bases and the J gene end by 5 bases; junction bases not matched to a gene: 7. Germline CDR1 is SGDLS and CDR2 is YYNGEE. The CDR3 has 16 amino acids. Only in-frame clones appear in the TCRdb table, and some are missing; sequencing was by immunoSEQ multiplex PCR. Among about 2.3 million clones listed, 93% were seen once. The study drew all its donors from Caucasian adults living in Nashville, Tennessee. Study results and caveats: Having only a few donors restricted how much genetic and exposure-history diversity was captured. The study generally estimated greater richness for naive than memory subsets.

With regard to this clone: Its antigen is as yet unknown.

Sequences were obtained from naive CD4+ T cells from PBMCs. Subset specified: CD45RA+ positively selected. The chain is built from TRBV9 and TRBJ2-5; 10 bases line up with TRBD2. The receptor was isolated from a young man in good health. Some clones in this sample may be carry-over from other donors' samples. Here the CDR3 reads CASSVDASGSRETQYF. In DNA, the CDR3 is TGTGCCAGCAGCGTAGATGCTAGCGGGAGTAGGGAGACCCAGTACTTC. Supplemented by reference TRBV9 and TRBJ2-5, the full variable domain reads DSGVTQTPKHLITATGQRVTLRCSPRSGDLSVYWYQQSLDQGLQFLIQYYNGEERAKGNILERFSAQQFPDLHSELNLSSLELGDSALYFCASSVDASGSRETQYFGPGTRLLVL.